These T cell receptor beta chains were read from a single sample in a study of blood T cell repertoires in COVID-19. This table comes from immunoSEQ multiplex PCR, and its TCRdb copy is limited to in-frame clones, with some not included. The table has approximately 82,000 clones, roughly 85% seen once; the top ten hold around a third. The source material was peripheral blood. The receptors here all came from a woman aged 70-85 years with acute or convalescent COVID-19. Both conserved end residues are part of each CDR3. D genes are given only for firm matches. Not all rows give a size; the values are once, few, many and, for expanded clones, a class.

-	TRBV2	TRBJ1-4	-	TGTGCCAGCAACGGTGGACAGACGAATGAAAAACTGTTTTTT	CASNGGQTNEKLFF
-	TRBV27	TRBJ1-6	few	TGTGCCAGCAGTTTGGCGGCAGGGTTAAATTCACCCCTCCACTTT	CASSLAAGLNSPLHF
-	TRBV9	TRBJ1-3	once	TGTGCCAGCAGCCTCTATAATGGAAACACCATATATTTT	CASSLYNGNTIYF
-	TRBV2	TRBJ1-1	-	TGTGCCAGCAGTGAAGACGGGGGACGAGCTACTGAAGCTTTCTTT	CASSEDGGRATEAFF
-	TRBV9	TRBJ2-7	-	TGTGCCAGCAGCGACGAGGTGGGGCGCCCTGGTTCCTACGAGCAGTACTTC	CASSDEVGRPGSYEQYF
TRBD2	TRBV5-5	TRBJ2-1	-	TGTGCCAGCAGCTTGACTAGCGGCTCCTACAATGAGCAGTTCTTC	CASSLTSGSYNEQFF
TRBD2	TRBV11-3	TRBJ2-1	-	TGTGCCAGCAGCTTAGCTGGGGGGGGACTAGCGGGAGACAATGAGCAGTTCTTC	CASSLAGGGLAGDNEQFF
TRBD2	TRBV28	TRBJ2-1	-	TGTGCCAGCAGTCCGGTAGCGGGAAACCCCGCCTACAATGAGCAGTTCTTC	CASSPVAGNPAYNEQFF
TRBD1	TRBV5-5	TRBJ1-2	-	TGTGCCAGCAGCTTGGGGCCCCGGGACAGATATGGCTACACCTTC	CASSLGPRDRYGYTF
-	TRBV6-5	TRBJ1-3	few	TGTGCCAGCAGAGCGCCCAGCTCTGGAAACACCATATATTTT	CASRAPSSGNTIYF
TRBD2	TRBV15	TRBJ2-2	-	TGTGCCACCAGCAGGGGGGGACTAGTCAGGGCCGGGGAGCTGTTTTTT	CATSRGGLVRAGELFF
-	TRBV2	TRBJ1-1	-	TGTGCCAGCAGGACAGAGATGAACACTGAAGCTTTCTTT	CASRTEMNTEAFF
-	TRBV2	TRBJ1-2	few	TGTGCCAGCAGTGAAGCGCCGGCGGGAGGGGAAGGGCCCCTGGGTGGCTACACCTTC	CASSEAPAGGEGPLGGYTF
-	TRBV3-1/TRBV3-2	TRBJ2-2	-	TGTGCCAGCAGCCCCGATACGAGGCGCGATGGAAAGAACACCGGGGAGCTGTTTTTT	CASSPDTRRDGKNTGELFF
TRBD1	TRBV23-1	TRBJ1-5	once	TGCGCCGTTAACCGGGACAGGGGGACTAGCAATCAGCCCCAGCATTTT	CAVNRDRGTSNQPQHF
TRBD2	TRBV14	TRBJ2-7	-	TGTGCCAGCAGCCAACGGAGGAGGGAGGGCCCTATTCTCTACGAGCAGTACTTC	CASSQRRREGPILYEQYF
-	TRBV7-9	TRBJ2-5	few	TGTGCCAGCAGAAGAGTAGACAGAGGAGAGACCCAGTACTTC	CASRRVDRGETQYF
-	TRBV4-1	TRBJ1-1	-	TGCGCCAGCAGCCAAGCAGGGGTGAACACTGAAGCTTTCTTT	CASSQAGVNTEAFF
-	TRBV6-5	TRBJ2-2	-	TGTGCCAGCAGTTCCTCTAGCGCATCGAACACCGGGGAGCTGTTTTTT	CASSSSSASNTGELFF
TRBD1	TRBV4-1	TRBJ1-4	-	TGCGCCAGCAGCCCCCGACAGGGTGGCGAAAAACTGTTTTTT	CASSPRQGGEKLFF
TRBD2	TRBV5-6	TRBJ2-1	-	TGTGCCAGCAGCTTGGAACTCGCGGGAGAGAGCAATGAGCAGTTCTTC	CASSLELAGESNEQFF
-	TRBV5-1	TRBJ2-7	-	TGCGCCAGCAGCCCGACCTCAGGGGGAGGAACCTACGAGCAGTACTTC	CASSPTSGGGTYEQYF
-	TRBV6-6	TRBJ1-1	-	TGTGCCAGCAGTTACCAGGAGAACACTGAAGCTTTCTTT	CASSYQENTEAFF
TRBD2	TRBV5-1	TRBJ2-3	once	TGCGCCAGCAGCTCAAACCCCCTAGCGGGAGGGCTGGTTACGCAGTATTTT	CASSSNPLAGGLVTQYF
-	TRBV21-1	TRBJ1-6	few	TGTGCCAGCAGCAAAGGGGGCATCCAGGGGAATTCCCTCCACTTT	CASSKGGIQGNSLHF